The 7 T cell receptor beta chains reported below all come from one sample, sequenced in a study of Graves' ophthalmopathy and Graves' hyperthyroidism. Amplification from RNA transcripts yielded the TCR beta CDR3 regions. Second-round multiplex PCR came after a first-round RT-PCR that employed HTBI primers. TCRdb reprocessed the multiplex PCR reads with MiXCR, giving one entry per CDR3 protein. The repertoire holds hundreds of thousands of distinct CDR3 sequences, with about 24% as singletons. The sequenced sample was peripheral blood. The source of these receptors is a woman aged 18 to 35 with stable Graves' hyperthyroidism. Some clones in this sample may be carry-over from other donors' samples.

This clonotype was counted ten times or more. The chain recombines TRBV2 with TRBJ1-6, with no clear D. This CDR3 comprises 15 residues. The V end lost 6 bases, the J end lost 7 bases, and 16 bases lay between the germline ends. Germline CDR1 and CDR2: SNHLY and FYNNEI. CDR3 bases: TGTGCCAGCAGGAAAGGAGGATTTGAGAATTCACCCCTCCACTTT. Translated: CASRKGGFENSPLHF.

The chain has TRBV29-1 and TRBJ1-4; tentatively, D is TRBD1 (5 bases). This CDR3 has 14 residues. Germline CDR1 is SQVTM and CDR2 is ANQGSEA. The germline V and J ends were trimmed by 0 bases and 8 bases, with 13 bases remaining between them. CDR3 sequence reads: CSVEDLQAGEKLFF. In nucleotides, the CDR3 is TGCAGCGTTGAAGATCTACAGGCCGGGGAAAAACTGTTTTTT. Complete variable domain (other parts from reference TRBV29-1 and TRBJ1-4): SAVISQKPSRDICQRGTSLTIQCQVDSQVTMMFWYRQQPGQSLTLIATANQGSEATYESGFVIDKFPISRPNLTFSTLTVSNMSPEDSSIYLCSVEDLQAGEKLFFGSGTQLSVL.

This clonotype was observed a few times. The CDR3, as DNA: TGTGCCAGCAGTCCCTTTACCGAGGGTAACACTGAAGCTTTCTTT. Encoded protein: CASSPFTEGNTEAFF. This rearrangement joins TRBV6-1 to TRBJ1-1; no clear D. Trimming removed 5 bases at V and 2 bases at J, with 15 bases between. Germline assignment: CDR1 MNHNS and CDR2 SASEGT. This CDR3 spans 15 amino acids.

In its sample, this clonotype was seen many times. J is TRBJ1-5 and V is TRBV19; TRBD1 might be the D (6 bases). Trimming removed 0 bases at V and 2 bases at J, with 8 bases between. The CDR3 loop spans 15 amino acids. Per germline, CDR1 LNHDA and CDR2 SQIVND (reference sequence). The CDR3 DNA reads TGTGCCAGTAGTATAGATCCAGGGGGCAATCAGCCCCAGCATTTT. Its translation: CASSIDPGGNQPQHF. Drawing the rest from reference TRBV19 and TRBJ1-5, the complete variable domain is DGGITQSPKYLFRKEGQNVTLSCEQNLNHDAMYWYRQDPGQGLRLIYYSQIVNDFQKGDIAEGYSVSREKKESFPLTVTSAQKNPTAFYLCASSIDPGGNQPQHFGDGTRLSIL.

This clonotype was counted at least ten times. The genes are TRBV11-2 and TRBJ2-5; TRBD1 agrees at 10 bases. V was pared by 5 bases and J by 5 bases, with 20 bases of the junction left unmatched. This CDR3 spans 19 amino acids. Germline V CDR1 and CDR2: SGHAT, FQNNGV. The CDR3 is CASSLQSGTGAIRGETQYF. CDR3 nucleotide sequence: TGTGCCAGCAGCCTGCAGTCCGGGACAGGGGCCATAAGGGGGGAGACCCAGTACTTC.

This clonotype occurred many times. V usage is TRBV6-1 and J usage is TRBJ2-7; 9 bases match TRBD2. The CDR3 covers 13 residues. Germline CDR1 is MNHNS and CDR2 is SASEGT. The trim removed 11 bases at V and 5 bases at J, leaving 10 bases unmatched. The CDR3 here is CAGSGTSRDEQYF. The CDR3 DNA reads as TGTGCCGGCTCCGGGACTAGCAGGGACGAGCAGTACTTC.

This clonotype appeared many times. The chain uses TRBV9 and TRBJ1-5; unclear D gene. Germline V CDR1 and CDR2: SGDLS, YYNGEE. The germline V and J ends were trimmed by 2 bases and 6 bases, with 12 bases remaining between them. CDR3 length equals 14 residues. CDR3 in DNA: TGTGCCAGCAGCGTGTCGTGGGATGTTCAGCCCCAGCATTTT. This gives the protein CASSVSWDVQPQHF.